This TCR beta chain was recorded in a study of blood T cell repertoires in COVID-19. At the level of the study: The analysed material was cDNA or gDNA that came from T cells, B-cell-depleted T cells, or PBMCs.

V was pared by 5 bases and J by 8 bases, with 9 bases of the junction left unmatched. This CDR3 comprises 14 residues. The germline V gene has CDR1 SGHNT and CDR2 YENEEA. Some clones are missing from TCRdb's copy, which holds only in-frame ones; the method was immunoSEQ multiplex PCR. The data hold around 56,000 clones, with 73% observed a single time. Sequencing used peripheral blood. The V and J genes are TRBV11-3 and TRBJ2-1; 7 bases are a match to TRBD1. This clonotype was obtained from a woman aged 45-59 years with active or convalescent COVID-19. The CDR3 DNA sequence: TGTGCCAGCAGCGAGACAGGGCCTGTGGATGAGCAGTTCTTC. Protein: CASSETGPVDEQFF.